This TCR beta chain emerged from a study of T cell repertoires in cytomegalovirus infection. About the research overall: In public TCR beta signatures, there were indications of both CMV infection and matching HLA type.

This CDR3 comprises 15 residues. Germline V gives CDR1 SNHLY, CDR2 FYNNEI. Between the trimmed V and J ends, which lost 0 bases and 4 bases, there was a span of 9 bases. In TCRdb, the reads were re-called with MiXCR into one record per CDR3 protein. The sample lists about 310,000 distinct CDR3 sequences, roughly 16% occurring once. This clonotype was seen more than once but under ten times. This clonotype was sampled from a human donor in good health (CMV status not recorded). Some clones in this sample may be carry-over from other donors' samples. This sequence joins TRBV2 and TRBJ1-4; D is unresolved. The sequenced sample was PBMCs. CDR3 nucleotide sequence: TGTGCCAGCAGTGAAGCGCTAACGGTTAATGAAAAACTGTTTTTT. It yields the protein CASSEALTVNEKLFF.